This TCR beta chain originates from a study of T cell responses to AZD1222 COVID-19 vaccine. Across the study: Pooled in the analysis were second doses at about 4 or about 12 weeks. Study results and limitations: The breadth and depth of Spike-specific TCRs increased once two AZD1222 doses had been given. None of the repertoires were sampled until the peak T cell response had passed. Seropositive at baseline were only a handful of AZD1222 recipients.

From germline, CDR1 is MDHEN and CDR2 SYDVKM. The ends were cut back, 3 bases at V and 5 bases at J, with 11 bases in the middle. The CDR3 is made up of 13 amino acids. TCRdb keeps only in-frame clones here, not all; method: immunoSEQ multiplex PCR. Counted here are approximately 120,000 clones, over 75% occurring once; the ten biggest clones make up around a sixth. Turning to this clone: What it binds is not known.

The chain recombines TRBV28 with TRBJ2-7; D perhaps matches TRBD2 (5 bases). Source: peripheral blood, taken on day 0 of AZD1222 vaccination. The clonotype was recovered from an adult in good health. The CDR3 region has the DNA TGTGCCAGCAGTTTTGGGGAGCTAAACGAGCAGTACTTC. Its translation: CASSFGELNEQYF.